This T cell receptor beta chain was identified in a study of blood T cells in healthy people across ages. Study outcomes and limitations: Samples with more naive T cells showed higher observed beta diversity. Roughly linearly, TCR beta diversity per million T cells fell as age increased.

In its sample, this clonotype was seen a few times. Its target is not known. It was with a sample-barcoded 5' primer and a J-beta primer mix that a second PCR of about 7 to 12 cycles was run. One entry per CDR3 protein results from TCRdb running MiXCR on the 5' RACE reads. Among 1.5 million to 2 million distinct CDR3 sequences, about 31% were seen once, and the ten largest hold approximately 10%. This CDR3 spans 11 amino acids. V was trimmed by 6 bases and J by 6 bases, leaving 8 bases between them. Looked up from germline, CDR1 is SGHRS and CDR2 is YFSETQ. Per-sample yields of isolated PBMCs were at least 6 million. At least 5.5 micrograms of total RNA were extracted per sample.

The sequencing sample was made of blood. The chain has TRBV5-1 and TRBJ2-3; the D is unclear. The clonotype comes from a woman in her thirties in good health. CDR3 amino acids: CASTTEDTQYF. The DNA of the CDR3 is TGCGCCAGCACAACGGAGGATACGCAGTATTTT.